This entry is about one T cell receptor (beta chain). This specimen belongs to a study of Tregs in tolerant kidney transplant recipients. The method was immunoSEQ multiplex PCR; TCRdb's version includes in-frame clones alone and lacks a portion of them. Among approximately 90,000 clones listed, 90% to 95% were seen once. The V gene lost 4 bases and the J gene lost 2 bases, with 11 bases spanning the gap. The CDR3 has 14 residues. Germline values: CDR1 MNHEY, CDR2 SVGAGI. Mixed chimerism was transient after nonmyeloablative marrow transplants from related graft donors. CD4+CD25+CD127- Tregs, CD4+CD25- non-Tregs, CD4 and CD8 cells were sorted.

The sequences come from CD4+ T cells from blood (PBMCs), collected 12 months after the transplant. The J gene is TRBJ2-5, the V gene TRBV6-5; D possibly corresponds to TRBD2 (6 bases). The clonotype originates from a human patient who received a combined kidney and bone marrow transplant. A share of the T cells may be of graft donor origin. The CDR3 region has the DNA TGTGCCAGCAGTTTGGGAGGAGTACAAGAGACCCAGTACTTC. Translated, it gives CASSLGGVQETQYF.